This TCR beta chain was documented in a study of CD8+ T cells in alopecia areata. Treatment specified: oral pan-JAK inhibitor, 5-10 mg twice daily. Study-wide points: Clonality was higher in lesional than normal scalp, especially in alopecia totalis/universalis.

Sequencing relied on a cDNA template that was reverse transcribed from extracted RNA. Only in-frame clones appear in the TCRdb table, and some are missing; sequencing was by immunoSEQ multiplex PCR. Here the sample spans some 150,000 clones, 45% to 60% being singletons. V lost 1 base, J lost 3 bases, and 4 bases lay in between. Germline CDR1 is MNHNS and CDR2 is SASEGT. CDR3 length: 12 amino acids. Worth noting for this clone: Its target is unknown.

The rearrangement uses TRBV6-1 and TRBJ2-7; D not resolved. This specimen consisted of CD8+ T cells sorted from blood, obtained at week 4, from a patient treated with tofacitinib. The source is a human donor with alopecia areata. The CDR3 is CASSEGNYEQYF. CDR3 in DNA: TGTGCCAGCAGTGAAGGGAACTACGAGCAGTACTTC.